These 20 T cell receptor beta chains share one sample of origin, sequenced in a study of CD8 T cells in ankylosing spondylitis. Study conclusions and caveats: Made up of about eight highly homologous variants, a TCR beta motif appeared characteristic of ankylosing spondylitis blood.

TCRdb itself ran the 5' RACE reads through MiXCR, one entry per CDR3 protein. The table has 75,000 to 95,000 distinct CDR3 sequences, about 9% seen once. Their recognized antigens are unknown. The sample taken for sequencing was blood, either unsorted or a sorted T cell fraction (not recorded which). The receptors stem from a male donor with ankylosing spondylitis.

The chain joins TRBV6-1 to TRBJ2-4, with 11 bases fitting TRBD1. The CDR3 is made up of 14 amino acids. Germline assignment: CDR1 MNHNS and CDR2 SASEGT. The V gene end was trimmed by 7 bases and the J gene end by 5 bases; junction bases not matched to a gene: 4. The CDR3 DNA sequence: TGTGCCAGCACGCCGGGACAGGGGGAAAACATTCAGTACTTC. Translated, it gives CASTPGQGENIQYF.

This chain links TRBV7-9 with TRBJ2-1; D not resolved. Germline V gene sequence: CDR1 SEHNR, CDR2 FQNEAQ (reference sequence). Trimming took off 5 bases at V and 8 bases at J, with 10 bases between the two ends. The CDR3 runs to 12 residues. In DNA form, the CDR3 reads TGTGCCAGCAGCACCCGGTTCGATGAGCAGTTCTTC. As protein: CASSTRFDEQFF. Supplemented by reference TRBV7-9 and TRBJ2-1, the full variable domain reads DTGVSQNPRHKITKRGQNVTFRCDPISEHNRLYWYRQTLGQGPEFLTYFQNEAQLEKSRLLSDRFSAERPKGSFSTLEIQRTEQGDSAMYLCASSTRFDEQFFGPGTRLTVL.

This clonotype was found many times. The rearrangement joins TRBV20-1 to TRBJ1-5; D gene unclear. V dropped 0 bases and J dropped 3 bases, with 9 bases sitting between them. CDR1 is DFQATT and CDR2 is SNEGSKA in the germline V gene (reference sequence). The CDR3 loop spans 14 amino acids. CDR3 loop: CSARDGESNQPQHF. As DNA, the CDR3 is TGCAGTGCTAGAGATGGAGAGTCCAATCAGCCCCAGCATTTT.

The gene calls are TRBV20-1 and TRBJ1-2; TRBD1 might be the D (6 bases). The V gene's germline CDR1 is DFQATT and CDR2 SNEGSKA (reference sequence). This CDR3 spans 14 amino acids. V lost 2 bases and J lost 2, with 12 bases in between. CDR3 loop: CSARNRVLNYGYTF. The CDR3, as DNA: TGCAGTGCTAGAAACAGGGTTTTAAACTATGGCTACACCTTC.

This clonotype was seen only a few times. The J gene is TRBJ2-1, the V gene TRBV5-8; possibly TRBD2 for D (6 bases). CDR1 is SGHTS, CDR2 YDEGEE, per germline. This CDR3 has 12 residues. V shed 2 bases and J shed 9 bases, with 9 bases lying between them. DNA for the CDR3: TGTGCCAGCAGCTTATTCGGGGGTGAGCAGTTCTTC. Protein sequence: CASSLFGGEQFF. The complete variable domain, with remaining parts taken from reference TRBV5-8 and TRBJ2-1, reads EAGVTQSPTHLIKTRGQQATLRCSPISGHTSVYWYQQALGLGLQFLLWYDEGEERNRGNFPPRFSGRQFPNYSSELNVNALELEDSALYLCASSLFGGEQFFGPGTRLTVL.

In this sample, this clonotype turned up many times. The chain links TRBV10-3 to TRBJ2-1; either TRBD1 or TRBD2 may supply D (5 bases each). The germline gives CDR1 ENHRY, CDR2 SYGVKD. The V and J ends lost 0 bases and 0 bases respectively, with 9 bases between them. The CDR3 extends over 16 amino acids. The DNA for the CDR3 is TGTGCCATCAGTGAGTCTGGGGGAGTCTCCTACAATGAGCAGTTCTTC. It specifies CAISESGGVSYNEQFF.

The rearrangement uses TRBV4-1 and TRBJ2-1; 7 nucleotides align to TRBD1. CDR3 length: 15 residues. CDR1 and CDR2 (germline): MGHRA, YSYEKL. V was clipped by 3 bases and J by 7 bases; unmatched bases: 9. The CDR3 region is CASSQRGQRGNEQFF. The CDR3 DNA reads TGCGCCAGCAGCCAGAGGGGACAGCGTGGGAATGAGCAGTTCTTC.

To note about this clonotype: It is likely a read error, because the conserved phenylalanine at the end of the CDR3 is missing. The chain couples TRBV5-1 to TRBJ1-1, with 10 bases that match TRBD1. The V gene's germline CDR1 is SGHRS and CDR2 YFSETQ. This CDR3 is built from 15 residues. V dropped 0 bases and J dropped 3; count of bases not matched to a gene: 2. CDR3 sequence reads: CASSLEGQGYTEAFS. In DNA form, the CDR3 reads TGCGCCAGCAGCTTGGAGGGACAGGGGTACACTGAAGCTTTCTCT.

By its share, this clonotype is large. V usage is TRBV20-1 and J usage is TRBJ2-2; D possibly corresponds to TRBD1 (6 bases). Per the germline V gene, CDR1 is DFQATT and CDR2 is SNEGSKA (reference sequence). The CDR3 is 14 residues long. V gave up 5 bases and J gave up 3 bases, with 13 bases separating them. Here the CDR3 reads CSALDRLYTGELFF. The DNA for the CDR3 is TGCAGTGCTCTGGACAGACTCTACACCGGGGAGCTGTTTTTT.

This clonotype was recorded many times. The genes are TRBV10-2 and TRBJ2-1; D possibly uses TRBD1 or TRBD2 (5 bases each). This CDR3 region has 12 residues. CDR1 WSHSY and CDR2 SAAADI come from the germline V gene. CDR3 nucleotides: TGCGTCGTGGGACCAACCTACAATGAGCAGTTCTTC. As protein: CVVGPTYNEQFF.

The J gene is TRBJ1-2, the V gene TRBV2; D remains unclear. The CDR3 runs to 16 residues. Germline V gene data show CDR1 as SNHLY and CDR2 as FYNNEI. V dropped 1 base and J dropped 0 bases, with 12 bases sitting between them. The DNA for the CDR3 is TGTGCCAGCAGTGAAGGGGTGGCCTATCCTAACTATGGCTACACCTTC. This encodes CASSEGVAYPNYGYTF.

The chain carries TRBV20-1 and TRBJ2-3; D gene uncertain. Germline CDR1 reads DFQATT; CDR2 reads SNEGSKA (reference sequence). V was clipped by 4 bases and J by 1 base, with 12 bases between them. CDR3 length: 14 residues. CDR3 residues: CSATLLRGTDTQYF. Here the CDR3 DNA reads TGCAGTGCTACTCTGCTTAGAGGCACAGATACGCAGTATTTT.

The chain employs TRBV5-5 and TRBJ2-7; D unresolved. Per the germline V gene, CDR1 is SGHKS and CDR2 is YYEKEE (reference sequence). The length of the CDR3 is 13 residues. Trimming cost V 3 bases and J 4 bases, with 11 bases left between them. In nucleotides, the CDR3 is TGTGCCAGCAGCTACGGACCCGGATACGAGCAGTACTTC. Translation gives CASSYGPGYEQYF. The full variable domain, with the rest looked up from reference TRBV5-5 and TRBJ2-7, is DAGVTQSPTHLIKTRGQQVTLRCSPISGHKSVSWYQQVLGQGPQFIFQYYEKEERGRGNFPDRFSARQFPNYSSELNVNALLLGDSALYLCASSYGPGYEQYFGPGTRLTVT.

This clonotype was found many times. V is TRBV12-3 or TRBV12-4 and J is TRBJ2-1; D is undetermined. The CDR3 spans 12 residues. V shed 5 bases and J shed 6 bases, with 8 bases lying between them. CDR3 in DNA: TGTGCCAGCAGTCCCTCCCCCAATGAGCAGTTCTTC. Translating it yields CASSPSPNEQFF.

This clonotype was seen repeatedly, ten times or more. The CDR3, as DNA: TGTGCCAGCAGCCCGGGACAGGGGACGAACCGTGAGGATACGCAGTATTTT. This sequence encodes CASSPGQGTNREDTQYF. The chain links TRBV6-1 to TRBJ2-3; 10 bases line up with TRBD1. The V segment lost 6 bases and the J segment 6 bases; nucleotides outside the gene matches: 15. Germline V gives CDR1 MNHNS, CDR2 SASEGT. The CDR3 runs 17 residues.

The J gene is TRBJ2-7, the V gene TRBV5-1; D is possibly TRBD2 (6 bases). Trimming stripped 4 bases from V and 2 bases from J, with 19 bases between. Looked up from germline, CDR1 is SGHRS and CDR2 is YFSETQ. The CDR3 extends over 16 amino acids. DNA for the CDR3: TGCGCCAGCAGCCTGGGGATTAAGCGGGCCACCTACGAGCAGTACTTC. Its protein is CASSLGIKRATYEQYF.

This clonotype was counted ten times or more. The V and J genes are TRBV5-6 and TRBJ2-1, with 10 bases that match TRBD2. The CDR3 is 16 residues long. Trimming took 3 bases from V and 6 from J; bases not matched to a gene: 9. Germline V CDR1 and CDR2: SGHDT, YYEEEE. CDR3 amino acids: CASSSTQREGTNEQFF. In DNA, the CDR3 is TGTGCCAGCAGCTCGACCCAGCGGGAGGGGACCAATGAGCAGTTCTTC.

This clonotype has at least ten counts. The chain links TRBV7-9 to TRBJ2-1; the D call may be TRBD1 or TRBD2 (5 bases each). Germline-derived CDR1 and CDR2 are SEHNR and FQNEAQ (reference sequence). V was pared by 6 bases and J by 0 bases, with 12 bases between. The CDR3 has 15 residues. DNA for the CDR3: TGTGCCAGCAGTCCTCTGGGGGTCTCCTACAATGAGCAGTTCTTC. Translated, it gives CASSPLGVSYNEQFF.

This clonotype has a count of ten or more. The chain has TRBV12-3 or TRBV12-4 and TRBJ1-5; no clear D gene. Trimming shortened V by 4 bases and J by 4 bases, and 5 bases separated the two germline ends. The CDR3 contains 12 residues. This CDR3 reads CASSSGNQPQHF. CDR3 DNA sequence: TGTGCCAGCAGTTCCGGGAATCAGCCCCAGCATTTT.

DNA of the CDR3: TGTGCCAGCAGCCCAACGTGGGGGGCCCGCTCTGGGGCCAACGTCCTGACTTTC. Its protein product is CASSPTWGARSGANVLTF. The rearrangement links TRBV3-1 to TRBJ2-6; D possibly uses TRBD1 or TRBD2 (6 bases each). This CDR3 contains 18 residues. Trimming took 4 bases from V and 0 from J, leaving 16 bases between them. Germline CDR1 is LGHDT and CDR2 is YNNKEL (reference sequence).